What follows describes a single T cell receptor beta chain. No antigen is known for it. Assay used: immunoSEQ multiplex PCR; TCRdb lists only in-frame clones, some missing. This sample yields some 66,000 clones, of which roughly 86% are seen a single time; 13% belongs to the top ten. The record originates from a study of T cells in localized non-small cell lung cancer. The study's findings and limits: Greater blood T cell density accompanied longer overall survival. In adjacent lung, a median around 57 of the top 100 tumor clones were found.

This CDR3 has 15 amino acids. Germline lookup yields CDR1 LNHDA and CDR2 SQIVND (reference sequence). V gave up 4 bases and J gave up 7 bases, with 19 bases separating them. The chain has TRBV19 and TRBJ1-2; no firm D call. The sequenced sample was peripheral blood, obtained before any cancer treatment. The source of this sequence is a female donor over 55 with stage I lung adenocarcinoma. The CDR3 coding sequence is TGTGCCAGTAGTACCTCCTCCGGGTGGTCCTCTGGCTACACCTTC. Protein: CASSTSSGWSSGYTF.